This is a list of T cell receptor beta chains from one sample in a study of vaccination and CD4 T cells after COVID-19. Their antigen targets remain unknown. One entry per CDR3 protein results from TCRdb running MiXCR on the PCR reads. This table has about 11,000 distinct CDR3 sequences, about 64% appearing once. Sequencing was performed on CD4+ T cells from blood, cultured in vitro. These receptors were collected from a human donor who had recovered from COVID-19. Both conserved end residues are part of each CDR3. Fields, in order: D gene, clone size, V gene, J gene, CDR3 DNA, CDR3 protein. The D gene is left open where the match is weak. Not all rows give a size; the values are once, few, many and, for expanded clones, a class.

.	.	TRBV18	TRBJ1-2	TGTGCCAGCTCACCATCGGGACAAGGCCCAGACTATGGCTACACCTTC	CASSPSGQGPDYGYTF
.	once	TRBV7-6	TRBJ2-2	TGTGCCAGCAGTCTAAGTGTGGGGACGGAGAACACCGGGGAGCTGTTTTTT	CASSLSVGTENTGELFF
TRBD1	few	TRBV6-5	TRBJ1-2	TGTGCCAGCAGTTACTCCGGACAGGGGAGCCGCTATGGCTACACCTTC	CASSYSGQGSRYGYTF
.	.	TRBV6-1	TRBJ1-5	TGTGCCAGCGCTGGGGGCAACAATCAGCCCCAGCATTTT	CASAGGNNQPQHF
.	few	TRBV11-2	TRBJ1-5	TGTGCCAGCAGCTTGGGACGGGCCCTTAATCAGCCCCAGCATTTT	CASSLGRALNQPQHF
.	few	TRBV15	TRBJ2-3	TGTGCCACCACCGGGCTAGGGGGAGATACGCAGTATTTT	CATTGLGGDTQYF
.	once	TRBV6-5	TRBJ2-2	TGTGCCAGCAGTTCCCGGGAACGGAAGTACACCGGGGAGCTGTTTTTT	CASSSRERKYTGELFF
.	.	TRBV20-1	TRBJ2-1	TGCAGTGCTAGAGAAGGATTTGGTGCATACAGTGAGCAGTTCTTC	CSAREGFGAYSEQFF
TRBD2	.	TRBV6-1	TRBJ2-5	TGTGCCAGCAGCCGACTAGCGGGGGACATACAAGAGACCCAGTACTTC	CASSRLAGDIQETQYF
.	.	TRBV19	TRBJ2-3	TGTGCCAGTAGTGCGGGGACCACAGATACGCAGTATTTT	CASSAGTTDTQYF
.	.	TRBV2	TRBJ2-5	TGTGCCAGCACCCTCCCGGACTGGGGGGAGACCCAGTACTTC	CASTLPDWGETQYF
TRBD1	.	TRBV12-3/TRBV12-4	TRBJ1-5	TGTGCCAGCAGTGAGGACAGGGGGCGCAATCAGCCCCAGCATTTT	CASSEDRGRNQPQHF
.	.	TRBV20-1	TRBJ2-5	TGCAGTCCCGCTAGGGGGGGAGAGACCCAGTACTTC	CSPARGGETQYF
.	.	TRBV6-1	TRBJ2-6	TGTGCCAGCAGTACCCAGGGCTCTGGGGCCAACGTCCTGACTTTC	CASSTQGSGANVLTF
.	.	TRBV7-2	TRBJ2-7	TGTGCCAGCAGCTCCCAGGGGGGGTACGAGCAGTACTTC	CASSSQGGYEQYF
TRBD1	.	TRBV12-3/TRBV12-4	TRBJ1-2	TGTGCCAGCAGCTTAGACAGGGTGTCTGGCTACACCTTC	CASSLDRVSGYTF
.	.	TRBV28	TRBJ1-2	TGTGCCAGCAGTCGCCCTGGAGTGAGGTACACCTTC	CASSRPGVRYTF
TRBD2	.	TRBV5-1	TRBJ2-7	TGCGCCAGCAGCGGGGGACTAGCGGGAGCCTACGAGCAGTACTTC	CASSGGLAGAYEQYF
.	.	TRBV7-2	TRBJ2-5	TGTGCCAGCAGCATACAGGGAATCAAAGAGACCCAGTACTTC	CASSIQGIKETQYF
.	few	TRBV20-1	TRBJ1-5	TGCAGTGCTGCCGGGGGCAGGGGCCAGCCCCAGCATTTT	CSAAGGRGQPQHF
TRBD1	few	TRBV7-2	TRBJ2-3	TGTGCCAGCAGCCCCCAGGGGGCGTCTAGCACAGATACGCAGTATTTT	CASSPQGASSTDTQYF
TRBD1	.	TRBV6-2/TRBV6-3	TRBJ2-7	TGTGCCAGCAGACCCCGGGACAGGGTCTTTTACGAGCAGTACTTC	CASRPRDRVFYEQYF
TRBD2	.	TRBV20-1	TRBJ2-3	TGCAGTGCTAGACTAGCGGGAGAGGCCGCAGATACGCAGTATTTT	CSARLAGEAADTQYF
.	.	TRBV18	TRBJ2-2	TGTGCCAGCTCACCAATGAAGGGGCCCGGGGAGCTGTTTTTT	CASSPMKGPGELFF
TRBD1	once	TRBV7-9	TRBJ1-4	TGTGCCAGCAGCCTTCGACAGGGGCAGGGTGAAAAACTGTTTTTT	CASSLRQGQGEKLFF
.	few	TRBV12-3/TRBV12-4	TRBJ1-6	TGTGCCAGCAGTTTATTAACAGGGCATAATTCACCCCTCCACTTT	CASSLLTGHNSPLHF
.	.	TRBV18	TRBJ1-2	TGTGCCAGCTCACTTATACCGGGACTTAACGCAGAAGGCTACACCTTC	CASSLIPGLNAEGYTF
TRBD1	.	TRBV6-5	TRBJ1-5	TGTGCCAGCAGTTACTCCCGACAGGGGACGAATCAGCCCCAGCATTTT	CASSYSRQGTNQPQHF
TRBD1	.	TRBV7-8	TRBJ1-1	TGTGCCAGCAGCCCTAGGGACAGGGGGACAAGGGGTGACACTGAAGCTTTCTTT	CASSPRDRGTRGDTEAFF
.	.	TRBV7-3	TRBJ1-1	TGTGCCAGCAGCTTATGGCAGGACACTGAAGCTTTCTTT	CASSLWQDTEAFF
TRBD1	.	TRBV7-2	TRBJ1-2	TGTGCCAGCAGGCCCGGGGGCAGGGGGGTGGAAGGCTACACCTTC	CASRPGGRGVEGYTF
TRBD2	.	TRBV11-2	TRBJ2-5	TGTGCCAGCAGCTTAGTTCTGACTAGCGGGAGTGGAGAGACCCAGTACTTC	CASSLVLTSGSGETQYF
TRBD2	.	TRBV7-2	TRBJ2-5	TGTGCCAGCAGCTCCGGGACTAGCGGGGGGACCCAGTACTTC	CASSSGTSGGTQYF
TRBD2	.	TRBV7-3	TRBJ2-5	TGTGCCAGCAGCCAGGGACTAGCGGGGGGTCAAGAGACCCAGTACTTC	CASSQGLAGGQETQYF